The source of this TCR beta chain is a study of regulatory T cells in long-lasting Graves disease. Through Arm-PCR of CDR3 regions and iRepertoire HTBI primers, TCR beta libraries were built. TCRdb independently ran MiXCR on the multiplex PCR reads; one entry per CDR3 protein. The sample has a few hundred thousand distinct CDR3 sequences; under 20% are singletons. Details on this clonotype: Its antigen is not known.

Overall study findings and caveats: New patients shared 750 to 1,000 public clonotypes, and persistent patients shared more, with 2,741.

Sample time point: newly diagnosed GD, antithyroid drugs for less than 3 months. The authors made the TCR library using RNA they extracted from PBMCs. The sample also formed part of further work on T cells in Graves' hyperthyroidism and ophthalmopathy. Per that paper: Those with hyperthyroidism were 18 to 65 years old, newly diagnosed, and ill for under 2 months. Clinical symptoms, serum thyroxine and TRAb, thyroid ultrasound and orbital computed tomography together formed the diagnostic basis.

The source was peripheral blood mononuclear cells (PBMCs), collected at new diagnosis, from a patient treated with antithyroid drugs. This sequence originates from a woman aged 25 to 39 with Graves disease.

CDR3 sequence (DNA): TGTGCCAGCAATGGGGGGAACGTGCGAGGCTCAAACAATGAGCAGTTCTTC. Protein product: CASNGGNVRGSNNEQFF. The chain combines TRBV9 with TRBJ2-1; a possible D gene is TRBD2 (6 bases). Trimming left V 6 bases short and J 5 bases short, with 24 bases between. CDR1 and CDR2 from the germline V gene are SGDLS and YYNGEE. CDR3 length: 17 residues.